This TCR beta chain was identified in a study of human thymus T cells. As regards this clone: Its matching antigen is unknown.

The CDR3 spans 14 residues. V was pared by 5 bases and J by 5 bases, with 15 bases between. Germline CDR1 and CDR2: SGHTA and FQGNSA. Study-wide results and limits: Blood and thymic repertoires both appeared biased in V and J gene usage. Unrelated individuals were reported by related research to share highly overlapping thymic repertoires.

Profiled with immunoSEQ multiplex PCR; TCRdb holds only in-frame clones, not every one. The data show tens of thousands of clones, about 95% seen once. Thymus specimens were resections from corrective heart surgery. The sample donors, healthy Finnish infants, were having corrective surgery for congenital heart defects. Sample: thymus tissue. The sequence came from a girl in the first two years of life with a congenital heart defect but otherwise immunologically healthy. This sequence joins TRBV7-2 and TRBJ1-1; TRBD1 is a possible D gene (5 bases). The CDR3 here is CASSESRGTTEAFF. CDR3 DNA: TGTGCCAGCAGCGAATCGAGGGGCACGACTGAAGCTTTCTTT.